This TCR beta chain was captured by sequencing in a study of OX40 agonist ivuxolimab in advanced cancers. Sequencing used immunoSEQ multiplex PCR; TCRdb keeps in-frame clones, though not all of them. The sample has 25,000 to 35,000 clones; roughly 82% are singletons. The CDR3 has 11 residues. Trimming removed 3 bases from V and 12 bases from J, with 11 bases in between. Germline V gives CDR1 LGHNA, CDR2 YSLEER. The source is an adult with an advanced solid tumor such as melanoma, head and neck, liver or kidney cancer. This rearrangement joins TRBV4-3 to TRBJ1-1; perhaps TRBD1 as D (6 bases). Sample: CD4+ or CD8+ T cells sorted from blood, taken in a trial of the OX40 agonist ivuxolimab. The CDR3: CASSQQGRPFF. Here the CDR3 DNA reads TGCGCCAGCAGCCAGCAGGGGAGACCTTTCTTT.